The clone carrying this TCR beta chain was seen a handful of times. Its target is unknown. In germline, CDR1 is MNHEY, CDR2 SVGAGI. The V gene lost 7 bases and the J gene lost 0 bases, with 13 bases spanning the gap. The CDR3 totals 16 residues. The data were taken from a study of T-cell memory formation after mild COVID-19. Broader study findings: Largely, contracting CD4+ clones fell within CM and EM, and contracting CD8+ clones within EMRA.

In TCRdb, the 5' RACE reads were re-called with MiXCR into one record per CDR3 protein. This sample has 300,000 to 400,000 distinct CDR3 sequences, with 10% to 15% found just once. The V and J genes are TRBV6-5 and TRBJ2-6; D is perhaps TRBD2 (5 bases). This TCR was sampled from a man between 18 and 35 years old who had mild COVID-19 (a few samples of this study predate the infection). Cell type and time point are not known. The specimen was PBMCs or a T cell subset sorted from them (not recorded which). The CDR3 is CASMWSGSSGANVLTF. The CDR3 nucleotides read TGTGCCAGCATGTGGTCGGGATCCTCTGGGGCCAACGTCCTGACTTTC.